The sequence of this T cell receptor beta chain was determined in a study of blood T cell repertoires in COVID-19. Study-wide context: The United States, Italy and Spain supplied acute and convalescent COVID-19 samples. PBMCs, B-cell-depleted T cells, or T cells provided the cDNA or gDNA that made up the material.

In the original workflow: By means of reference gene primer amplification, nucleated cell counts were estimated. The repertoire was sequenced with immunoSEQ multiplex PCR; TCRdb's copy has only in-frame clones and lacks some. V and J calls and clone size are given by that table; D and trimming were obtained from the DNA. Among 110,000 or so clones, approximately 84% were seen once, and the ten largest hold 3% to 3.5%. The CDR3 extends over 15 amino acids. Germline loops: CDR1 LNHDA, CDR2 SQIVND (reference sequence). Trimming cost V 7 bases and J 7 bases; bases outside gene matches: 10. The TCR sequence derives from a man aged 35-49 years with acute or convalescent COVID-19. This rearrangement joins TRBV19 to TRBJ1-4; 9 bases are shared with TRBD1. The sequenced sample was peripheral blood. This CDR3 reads CASISRPDRGEKLFF. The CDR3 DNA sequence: TGTGCCAGTATCTCCCGCCCGGACAGGGGTGAAAAACTGTTTTTT. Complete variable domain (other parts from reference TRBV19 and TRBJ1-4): DGGITQSPKYLFRKEGQNVTLSCEQNLNHDAMYWYRQDPGQGLRLIYYSQIVNDFQKGDIAEGYSVSREKKESFPLTVTSAQKNPTAFYLCASISRPDRGEKLFFGSGTQLSVL.